This passage covers 21 T cell receptor beta chains from one sample sequenced in a study of blood T cell repertoires in COVID-19. Using immunoSEQ multiplex PCR, the repertoire was profiled, and TCRdb retains in-frame clones only, with some absent. The sample consists of 180,000 or so clones, more than 80% of them appearing once. Sample: peripheral blood. The receptors derive from a woman aged 35 to 49 with COVID-19, enrolled during active disease.

This sequence joins TRBV28 and TRBJ2-3, with 7 bases identical to TRBD2. The CDR3 totals 17 residues. V was clipped by 7 bases and J by 2 bases; unmatched bases: 15. Germline CDR1 MDHEN, CDR2 SYDVKM. CDR3 nucleotides: TGTGCCAGCACCGATACCCTCGGGGGGTTTACCACAGATACGCAGTATTTT. This gives the protein CASTDTLGGFTTDTQYF. The whole variable domain, filled in from reference TRBV28 and TRBJ2-3, reads DVKVTQSSRYLVKRTGEKVFLECVQDMDHENMFWYRQDPGLGLRLIYFSYDVKMKEKGDIPEGYSVSREKKERFSLILESASTNQTSMYLCASTDTLGGFTTDTQYFGPGTRLTVL.

This clone was detected a few times. The chain couples TRBV27 to TRBJ2-7; TRBD2 matches 12 bases. The J segment lost 2 bases and the V segment lost 7 bases, leaving 6 bases of the junction unmatched. The germline V gene has CDR1 MNHEY and CDR2 SMNVEV (reference sequence). This CDR3 spans 15 amino acids. CDR3 in amino acids: CASTYTSGRTYEQYF. DNA of the CDR3: TGTGCCAGCACCTATACTAGCGGGAGGACCTACGAGCAGTACTTC.

This clone appeared a few times. V and J are TRBV12-5 and TRBJ2-7; D gene ambiguous. The germline V gene has CDR1 LGHNT and CDR2 FRNRAP. V was trimmed by 0 bases and J by 4 bases, leaving 19 bases between them. This CDR3 is built from 17 residues. CDR3 residues: CASGLVMFTGRLYEQYV. CDR3 in DNA: TGTGCTAGTGGTTTGGTAATGTTTACCGGCAGACTTTACGAGCAGTACGTC.

This chain connects TRBV29-1 to TRBJ2-1, with D hard to call. CDR1 is SQVTM, CDR2 ANQGSEA, per germline. Trimming pared 7 bases from V and 0 bases from J, leaving 19 bases between. The CDR3 is made up of 16 amino acids. In DNA, the CDR3 is TGCAGCGCTCTAAGCAGAGACACCAGCTCCTACAATGAGCAGTTCTTC. It specifies CSALSRDTSSYNEQFF.

The chain couples TRBV11-2 to TRBJ1-3, with D possibly matching TRBD1 (5 bases). V shed 5 bases and J shed 3 bases, with 11 bases lying between them. Per germline, CDR1 SGHAT and CDR2 FQNNGV. This CDR3 is built from 14 residues. CDR3 sequence: CASSPDTSGNTIYF. CDR3 bases: TGTGCCAGCAGCCCGGACACAAGTGGAAACACCATATATTTT.

Within the sample, this clone is medium-sized. This chain connects TRBV6-5 to TRBJ2-1; TRBD1 aligns across 9 bases. Trimming at V came to 5 bases and at J to 1 base, leaving 3 bases not matched to a gene. Germline CDR1 is MNHEY and CDR2 is SVGAGI. The CDR3 runs to 15 residues. CDR3 in DNA: TGTGCCAGCAGTCGGACAGGGGATTCCTACAATGAGCAGTTCTTC. The encoded protein is CASSRTGDSYNEQFF.

V usage is TRBV3-1 (or the pseudogene TRBV3-2) and J usage is TRBJ2-7, with 8 bases that match TRBD2. The J segment lost 5 bases and the V segment lost 6 bases, leaving 9 bases of the junction unmatched. This CDR3 spans 14 amino acids. CDR1 is LGHDT, CDR2 YNNKEL, per germline (reference sequence). CDR3 residues: CASSRWTSPNEQYF. The CDR3 region has the DNA TGTGCCAGCAGTCGTTGGACTAGCCCGAACGAGCAGTACTTC.

This clone was detected a few times. The rearrangement links TRBV5-4 to TRBJ1-1; 7 bases match TRBD1. Germline CDR1 SGHNT, CDR2 YYREEE (reference sequence). This CDR3 is 15 amino acids long. Trimming removed 0 bases from V and 4 bases from J; junction bases left unmatched: 6. CDR3 DNA: TGTGCCAGCAGCTTGGGTGCAGGGGGTGGCACTGAAGCTTTCTTT. Its translation: CASSLGAGGGTEAFF.

This chain joins TRBV7-9 and TRBJ1-2; 10 bases map to TRBD1. CDR3 length equals 16 residues. Germline loops: CDR1 SEHNR, CDR2 FQNEAQ (reference sequence). Germline trimming cut 5 bases from V and 6 bases from J; bases unmatched to any gene: 12. The CDR3 coding sequence is TGTGCCAGCAGCCCTCGGCGACAGGGGGCAGATCATGGCTACACCTTC. Residues: CASSPRRQGADHGYTF.

CDR3: CASSLWTGGTGELFF. The CDR3 DNA reads TGTGCCAGCAGCTTGTGGACAGGGGGCACCGGGGAGCTGTTTTTT. V gene TRBV5-4 combines with J gene TRBJ2-2; 10 nucleotides agree with TRBD1. The germline V gene encodes CDR1 SGHNT and CDR2 YYREEE (reference sequence). V was pared by 1 base and J by 4 bases, with 1 base of the junction left unmatched. The CDR3 covers 15 residues.

The sample holds many counts of this clone. This chain's CDR3 is CASSLGPGELFF. CDR3 coding DNA: TGTGCCAGCAGCCTCGGTCCCGGGGAGCTGTTTTTT. The rearrangement uses TRBV5-5 and TRBJ2-2; D not certain. The CDR3 totals 12 residues. The V gene lost 4 bases and the J gene lost 6 bases, with 7 bases spanning the gap. Germline loops: CDR1 SGHKS, CDR2 YYEKEE (reference sequence).

V usage is TRBV5-4 and J usage is TRBJ2-3, with TRBD1 matching 7 bases. CDR1 is SGHNT and CDR2 is YYREEE in the germline V gene (reference sequence). The CDR3 has 14 residues. V trimming: 3 bases; J trimming: 3 bases; junction bases outside the gene matches: 4. The CDR3 spells CASSSGQTTDTQYF. The DNA for the CDR3 is TGTGCCAGCAGCTCGGGACAGACAACAGATACGCAGTATTTT.

The V call is TRBV10-2, the J call TRBJ2-5; D not resolved. This CDR3 has 13 residues. Germline V gives CDR1 WSHSY, CDR2 SAAADI. Between the trimmed V and J ends, which lost 8 bases and 5 bases, there was a span of 15 bases. The CDR3 sequence is CASLASRRETQYF. CDR3 coding DNA: TGCGCCAGCCTGGCTTCCCGCCGCGAGACCCAGTACTTC.

A few counts support this clone. The rearrangement uses TRBV28 and TRBJ2-3; 9 nucleotides align to TRBD2. The germline V gene has CDR1 MDHEN and CDR2 SYDVKM. The trim removed 3 bases at V and 6 bases at J, leaving 7 bases unmatched. The CDR3 length is 15 residues. CDR3 sequence reads: CASSLAGGSGDTQYF. CDR3 DNA: TGTGCCAGCAGTTTGGCGGGAGGGTCCGGGGATACGCAGTATTTT. The entire variable domain, with the rest obtained from reference TRBV28 and TRBJ2-3, is as follows: DVKVTQSSRYLVKRTGEKVFLECVQDMDHENMFWYRQDPGLGLRLIYFSYDVKMKEKGDIPEGYSVSREKKERFSLILESASTNQTSMYLCASSLAGGSGDTQYFGPGTRLTVL.

The J gene is TRBJ1-3, the V gene TRBV29-1; D unclear. Per germline, CDR1 SQVTM and CDR2 ANQGSEA. The V and J ends lost 7 bases and 0 bases respectively, with 10 bases between them. CDR3 size: 13 residues. This CDR3 reads CSARLNSGNTIYF. DNA of the CDR3: TGCAGCGCCCGACTGAACTCTGGAAACACCATATATTTT.

In DNA form, the CDR3 reads TGTGCCAGCACCACCCAGACGGGATCACCCCTCCACTTT. This translates into CASTTQTGSPLHF. This chain uses TRBV9 with TRBJ1-6; unclear D gene. The V gene's germline CDR1 is SGDLS and CDR2 YYNGEE. CDR3 length: 13 amino acids. V was clipped by 6 bases and J by 10 bases, with 14 bases between them.

This chain joins TRBV11-2 and TRBJ1-4; 8 positions agree with TRBD1. CDR1 is SGHAT, CDR2 FQNNGV, per germline. The length of the CDR3 is 13 residues. V lost 4 bases, J lost 10 bases, and 5 bases stayed unmatched. CDR3 in DNA: TGTGCCAGCAGCTCAGACAGGGGTAGAAAACTGTTTTTT. Protein sequence: CASSSDRGRKLFF.

The chain employs TRBV2 and TRBJ2-7; 9 bases agree with TRBD1. The CDR3 runs to 16 residues. CDR1 is SNHLY and CDR2 is FYNNEI in the germline V gene. Trimming at V came to 7 bases and at J to 2 bases, leaving 12 bases not matched to a gene. The CDR3 region has the DNA TGTGCCAGCAACTTGGACAGGGGACCGTCTACCTACGAGCAGTACTTC. This sequence encodes CASNLDRGPSTYEQYF.

This clone was seen once. The genes are TRBV18 and TRBJ1-4; no reliable D call. CDR1 and CDR2 (germline): KGHSH, LQKENI. This CDR3 contains 12 residues. V lost 2 bases, J lost 6 bases, and 4 bases lay in between. DNA of the CDR3: TGTGCCAGCTCACCAACAGATGAAAAACTGTTTTTT. Protein: CASSPTDEKLFF.

This clone has just a few counts. Different DNA sequences within this sample yield the same CDR3. The CDR3 nucleotides read TGTGCCAGTACAGGGGGGACTGAAGCTTTCTTT. This gives the protein CASTGGTEAFF. The V call is TRBV3-1 (or the pseudogene TRBV3-2), the J call TRBJ1-1; 8 bases line up with TRBD1. This CDR3 is 11 amino acids long. Germline-derived CDR1 and CDR2 are LGHDT and YNNKEL (reference sequence). J was trimmed by 5 bases and V by 9 bases; bases with no gene match: 2.

This clone has only one observation. V usage is TRBV15 and J usage is TRBJ1-4; 7 bases are a match to TRBD1. V lost 4 bases and J lost 6; bases outside the gene matches: 8. The CDR3 contains 15 residues. CDR1 and CDR2 (germline): LNHNV, YYDKDF (reference sequence). This CDR3 is CATSIYAGTDEKLFF. Written as DNA, the CDR3 is TGTGCCACCAGCATATACGCCGGGACAGATGAAAAACTGTTTTTT.